Presented here are 17 T cell receptor beta chains from one specimen sequenced in a study of blood T cell repertoires in COVID-19. The table came from immunoSEQ multiplex PCR; TCRdb's copy has only in-frame clones and leaves some out. The sample consists of approximately 430,000 clones, 80% to 90% of them appearing once. The specimen sequenced was peripheral blood. Receptors originate from a woman in her twenties or thirties with active or convalescent COVID-19.

CDR3 sequence (DNA): TGTGCCAGCTCACCACAGGGACAGGGCCACACTGAAGCTTTCTTT. It encodes CASSPQGQGHTEAFF. This chain uses TRBV18 with TRBJ1-1; 9 bases agree with TRBD1. Germline-derived CDR1 and CDR2 are KGHSH and LQKENI. The CDR3 has 15 residues. After removal of 1 base from V and 3 bases from J, the junction contained 3 bases not matched to a gene.

This chain links TRBV2 with TRBJ1-4; possibly TRBD1 for D (6 bases). Per the germline V gene, CDR1 is SNHLY and CDR2 is FYNNEI. Trimming removed 5 bases at V and 4 bases at J, with 11 bases between. The CDR3 sequence is 14 residues long. In DNA form, the CDR3 reads TGTGCCAGCAGTAACAGGGCCTATAATGAAAAACTGTTTTTT. This sequence encodes CASSNRAYNEKLFF. Full variable domain (remainder filled in from reference TRBV2 and TRBJ1-4): EPEVTQTPSHQVTQMGQEVILRCVPISNHLYFYWYRQILGQKVEFLVSFYNNEISEKSEIFDDQFSVERPDGSNFTLKIRSTKLEDSAMYFCASSNRAYNEKLFFGSGTQLSVL.

This clone was detected once. V is TRBV4-1 and J is TRBJ2-1; tentative D call: TRBD1 (5 bases). The CDR3 consists of 16 residues. Germline V CDR1 and CDR2: MGHRA, YSYEKL. V shed 0 bases and J shed 3 bases, with 12 bases lying between them. CDR3 region: CASSQEGLGDYNEQFF. CDR3 DNA sequence: TGCGCCAGCAGCCAAGAAGGGCTAGGGGACTACAATGAGCAGTTCTTC.

The V gene is TRBV7-8, the J gene TRBJ2-6; 10 bases are shared with TRBD2. The trim removed 1 base at V and 0 bases at J, leaving 9 bases unmatched. CDR3 size: 20 residues. The germline CDR1 and CDR2 sequences are SGHVS and FQNEAQ. CDR3: CASSLGRLAGDLSGANVLTF. CDR3 nucleotide sequence: TGTGCCAGCAGCTTAGGGAGGCTAGCGGGGGACCTCTCTGGGGCCAACGTCCTGACTTTC.

This clone was detected ten times or more. The rearrangement joins TRBV3-1 (or the pseudogene TRBV3-2) to TRBJ1-3; D is perhaps TRBD1 (6 bases). V lost 6 bases to trimming and J lost 0 bases, with 12 bases between them. This CDR3 region has 15 residues. The V gene's germline CDR1 is LGHDT and CDR2 YNNKEL (reference sequence). CDR3 region: CASRSQGISGNTIYF. DNA for the CDR3: TGTGCCAGCAGGAGTCAGGGGATCTCTGGAAACACCATATATTTT.

This rearrangement joins TRBV28 to TRBJ2-7, with D unresolved. Germline CDR1 is MDHEN and CDR2 is SYDVKM. This CDR3 is built from 11 residues. V lost 6 bases and J lost 3, with 6 bases in between. The CDR3 spells CASSNYYEQYF. CDR3 sequence (DNA): TGTGCCAGCAGCAACTACTACGAGCAGTACTTC.

The chain couples TRBV10-3 to TRBJ1-2; 10 bases agree with TRBD1. Germline CDR1 ENHRY, CDR2 SYGVKD. With 5 bases clipped from V and 8 bases from J, the junction kept 5 bases outside the gene matches. The CDR3 is 13 amino acids. The CDR3 sequence is CAISPGQGSGYTF. CDR3 coding DNA: TGTGCCATCAGTCCGGGACAGGGGAGCGGCTACACCTTC.

The chain carries TRBV5-6 and TRBJ1-1; D may be TRBD1 (5 bases). V lost 7 bases, J lost 2 bases, and 21 bases lay in between. CDR3 length: 16 amino acids. Germline CDR1 and CDR2: SGHDT and YYEEEE. The DNA for the CDR3 is TGTGCCAGCGGATCGGGACTCCGGATGGAAAACACTGAAGCTTTCTTT. Translating gives CASGSGLRMENTEAFF.

The CDR3 DNA follows: TGTGCCAGCAGCCGGACTAGCGGGAGCGAGCAGTACTTC. It translates to CASSRTSGSEQYF. The gene calls are TRBV6-5 and TRBJ2-7; TRBD2 aligns across 13 bases. V lost 6 bases to trimming and J lost 6 bases; unmatched junction nucleotides: 2. The CDR3 contains 13 residues. Germline V lookup: CDR1 MNHEY, CDR2 SVGAGI.

This sequence joins TRBV5-1 and TRBJ1-4, with 8 bases aligning to TRBD1. The length of the CDR3 is 15 residues. V lost 4 bases, J lost 3 bases, and 5 bases stayed unmatched. Germline lookup yields CDR1 SGHRS and CDR2 YFSETQ. The CDR3: CASSTGTGPNEKLFF. CDR3 in DNA: TGCGCCAGCAGCACCGGGACAGGACCTAATGAAAAACTGTTTTTT.

This clone is a singleton in its sample. Other nucleotide sequences from this sample produce the same CDR3. CDR3 region: CASSLGGSSYEQYF. CDR3 DNA sequence: TGTGCCAGCAGTTTGGGCGGGAGCTCCTACGAGCAGTACTTC. The chain carries TRBV27 and TRBJ2-7; TRBD2 aligns across 7 bases. The germline V gene has CDR1 MNHEY and CDR2 SMNVEV (reference sequence). The length of the CDR3 is 14 residues. Trimming removed 3 bases from V and 0 bases from J; junction bases left unmatched: 2.

V and J are TRBV27 and TRBJ2-7, with D possibly TRBD2 on 5 matching bases. V was trimmed by 10 bases and J by 0 bases, leaving 16 bases between them. The germline gives CDR1 MNHEY, CDR2 SMNVEV (reference sequence). This CDR3 has 14 amino acids. The CDR3 is CATRGRPSSYEQYF. CDR3 nucleotides: TGTGCCACACGAGGGCGGCCAAGCTCCTACGAGCAGTACTTC.

The gene calls are TRBV19 and TRBJ1-2; D gene unclear. Germline CDR1 and CDR2: LNHDA and SQIVND (reference sequence). The CDR3 totals 13 residues. Deletions cut 5 bases from V and 5 bases from J, with 12 bases between. The CDR3 nucleotides read TGTGCCAGTAGTTCATCATCACGGTATGGCTACACCTTC. Its translation: CASSSSSRYGYTF.

The CDR3 DNA reads TGCGCCAGCAGTGAGCGGGAGGCTCTTGGTGAGCAGTTCTTC. This codes for CASSEREALGEQFF. The chain is built from TRBV10-2 and TRBJ2-1; 7 bases are shared with TRBD2. CDR3 size: 14 residues. V lost 2 bases, J lost 9 bases, and 7 bases stayed unmatched. Germline V CDR1 and CDR2: WSHSY, SAAADI.

The rearrangement links TRBV19 to TRBJ1-3, with 12 bases lining up with TRBD1. The CDR3 contains 16 residues. Germline V gene lookup returns CDR1 LNHDA and CDR2 SQIVND (reference sequence). Trimming removed 3 bases from V and 1 base from J; junction bases left unmatched: 1. CDR3 coding DNA: TGTGCCAGTAGTATGGGACAGGGGGCGTCTGGAAACACCATATATTTT. Encoded protein: CASSMGQGASGNTIYF.

The chain uses TRBV2 and TRBJ2-5; 8 bases fit TRBD2. This CDR3 is 15 amino acids long. With V trimmed by 2 bases and J by 0 bases, 2 bases remained unmatched. In germline, CDR1 is SNHLY, CDR2 FYNNEI. CDR3: CASSELAGYQETQYF. DNA for the CDR3: TGTGCCAGCAGTGAATTAGCGGGGTACCAAGAGACCCAGTACTTC.

The chain is built from TRBV6-5 and TRBJ2-7; D unclear. This CDR3 has 15 residues. Trimming removed 3 bases at V and 5 bases at J, with 17 bases between. The germline V gene encodes CDR1 MNHEY and CDR2 SVGAGI. The CDR3 nucleotides read TGTGCCAGCAGTTATTGGTCGGCGACTTCGAACGAGCAGTACTTC. It codes for CASSYWSATSNEQYF.